This entry describes one TCR beta chain. From germline, CDR1 is MDHEN and CDR2 SYDVKM. V lost 8 bases to trimming and J lost 7 bases; unmatched junction nucleotides: 5. The CDR3 totals 12 residues. This entry comes from a study of technical replicates of blood from a handful of donors. Clones were sequenced by immunoSEQ multiplex PCR, and TCRdb holds only the in-frame ones, with some missing. The sample has tens of thousands of clones, approximately 94% seen once. The sequenced material came from T cells isolated from PBMCs. The TCR was taken from a human donor in good health. V usage is TRBV28 and J usage is TRBJ1-5, with 7 bases lining up with TRBD1. For the CDR3, the DNA is TGTGCCAGCGCAGGGGGTGACCAGCCCCAGCATTTT. Translation: CASAGGDQPQHF.